This T cell receptor (beta chain) appears in the sequencing data of a study of T-cell memory formation after mild COVID-19. Overall study context: TCR clustering was largely donor specific. Study-level results: Pre-infection memory carried some responding clones, suggesting that cross-reactive memory joined.

Points on this clonotype: Its target is unknown.

V lost 4 bases and J 6 bases, leaving 16 bases between the germline ends. CDR3 length equals 14 residues. Germline CDR1 is MNHEY and CDR2 is SVGEGT. 5'RACE with constant-segment primers built TCRalpha and TCRbeta cDNA libraries with UMIs. One entry per CDR3 protein, called by TCRdb with MiXCR from the 5' RACE reads. The table lists about 310,000 distinct CDR3 sequences, around a sixth of them singletons. The V gene is TRBV6-2 or TRBV6-3, the J gene TRBJ2-7; weak D call: TRBD1 (8 bases). The sequenced sample consisted of PBMCs or a T cell subset sorted from them (not recorded which). This clonotype originated in a man aged 18 to 35 who had mild COVID-19 (a few samples of this study predate the infection). Cell type and time point are not known. CDR3 region: CASSWGTGGGEQYF. CDR3 nucleotide sequence: TGTGCCAGCAGTTGGGGGACAGGCGGGGGCGAGCAGTACTTC.